The rows below give T cell receptor beta chains drawn from one sample of a study of blood T cells in healthy people across ages. TCRdb re-called the 5' RACE reads through MiXCR, storing one row per CDR3 protein. The data show approximately 820,000 distinct CDR3 sequences, 40% to 50% seen once. Sample: blood. Receptors originate from a man in his 60s in good health. Each CDR3 is given with its conserved first and last residue. D genes are given only for firm matches. Some rows have no size entry. The others give once, few or many, or a class for an expanded clone.

j_call | clone_size | d_call | v_call | cdr3_aa | cdr3_nt
TRBJ2-1 | . | . | TRBV6-5 | CASRPGHLNEQFF | TGTGCCAGCAGACCGGGACACCTAAACGAGCAGTTCTTC
TRBJ2-3 | . | TRBD2 | TRBV7-2 | CASSHLAATDTQYF | TGTGCCAGCAGTCATCTAGCGGCCACAGATACGCAGTATTTT
TRBJ1-1 | many | . | TRBV20-1 | CSAERQNTEAFF | TGCAGTGCCGAAAGACAGAACACTGAAGCTTTCTTT
TRBJ1-2 | . | . | TRBV2 | CASSNSDGYTF | TGTGCCAGCAGCAACAGCGATGGCTACACCTTC
TRBJ1-5 | few | . | TRBV29-1 | CSVVDGYEQPQHF | TGCAGCGTTGTGGATGGGTACGAGCAGCCCCAGCATTTT
TRBJ2-5 | many | . | TRBV3-1 | CASSQLTGYQETQYF | TGTGCCAGCAGCCAACTGACAGGATATCAAGAGACCCAGTACTTC
TRBJ2-7 | . | . | TRBV7-2 | CASSNRGGAAYEQYF | TGTGCCAGCAGCAACAGGGGAGGCGCCGCCTACGAGCAGTACTTC
TRBJ2-1 | few | TRBD2 | TRBV6-2/TRBV6-3 | CATQSGGAINEQFF | TGTGCCACACAAAGCGGGGGGGCAATCAATGAGCAGTTCTTC
TRBJ2-1 | few | TRBD1 | TRBV29-1 | CSVGDRVNEQFF | TGCAGCGTCGGCGACAGGGTCAATGAGCAGTTCTTC
TRBJ2-2 | . | . | TRBV4-1 | CASSPDLPGELFF | TGCGCCAGCAGCCCGGACCTACCTGGGGAGCTGTTTTTT
TRBJ2-7 | few | . | TRBV7-2 | CASTSWGEQYF | TGTGCCAGCACCTCGTGGGGGGAGCAGTACTTC
TRBJ1-1 | once | . | TRBV11-3 | CASSLYGSRMNTEAFF | TGTGCCAGCAGCTTATACGGTAGTAGAATGAACACTGAAGCTTTCTTT
TRBJ1-5 | . | TRBD1 | TRBV20-1 | CSARADRDNQPQHF | TGCAGTGCTAGGGCCGACAGGGACAATCAGCCCCAGCATTTT
TRBJ1-4 | . | TRBD1 | TRBV20-1 | CSAVTGGKLFF | TGCAGTGCTGTTACAGGGGGAAAACTGTTTTTT
TRBJ2-3 | . | TRBD2 | TRBV15 | CATSSGTSGRGTDTQYF | TGTGCCACCAGCAGCGGGACTAGCGGGAGGGGCACAGATACGCAGTATTTT
TRBJ1-4 | . | . | TRBV7-2 | CASSPEPGLNEKLFF | TGTGCCAGCAGCCCGGAGCCCGGCCTCAATGAAAAACTGTTTTTT
TRBJ1-6 | . | . | TRBV28 | CASSLEMAVKLPLHF | TGTGCCAGCAGTTTGGAGATGGCGGTTAAGTTGCCCCTCCACTTT
TRBJ1-4 | few | . | TRBV5-1 | CASSRGQGGGEKLFF | TGCGCCAGCAGCAGGGGACAAGGCGGTGGGGAAAAACTGTTTTTT
TRBJ1-6 | . | . | TRBV9 | CASSAEGEGAYSPLHF | TGTGCCAGCAGCGCGGAGGGAGAGGGCGCTTATTCACCCCTCCACTTT
TRBJ2-6 | . | . | TRBV7-2 | CASSLPQWRGGSGANVLTF | TGTGCCAGCAGCTTACCTCAATGGAGGGGCGGTTCTGGGGCCAACGTCCTGACTTTC
TRBJ1-2 | . | . | TRBV2 | CASSEGTFFEGYTF | TGTGCCAGCAGTGAGGGGACATTCTTTGAGGGCTACACCTTC
TRBJ1-2 | . | TRBD1 | TRBV6-1 | CASSPGTGGAGGYGYTF | TGTGCCAGCAGTCCCGGGACAGGGGGCGCCGGCGGCTATGGCTACACCTTC
TRBJ2-3 | few | . | TRBV7-2 | CASSLEAGFLLGVTQYF | TGTGCCAGCAGCTTAGAGGCAGGGTTCCTCTTGGGTGTGACGCAGTATTTT
TRBJ2-4 | many | . | TRBV29-1 | CSVEVQAKNIQYF | TGCAGCGTTGAAGTACAGGCCAAAAACATTCAGTACTTC
TRBJ2-4 | . | TRBD1 | TRBV20-1 | CSASSGTGTNIQYF | TGCAGTGCATCCTCCGGGACAGGGACAAACATTCAGTACTTC
TRBJ1-2 | . | TRBD1 | TRBV15 | CATSRDRGNEYGYTF | TGTGCCACCAGCAGGGACAGGGGCAATGAGTATGGCTACACCTTC
TRBJ2-1 | few | TRBD2 | TRBV7-2 | CASSVAHGLAGGIEQFF | TGTGCCAGCAGCGTAGCCCACGGACTAGCGGGGGGTATTGAGCAGTTCTTC
TRBJ1-1 | . | . | TRBV29-1 | CSVERQASNTEAFF | TGCAGCGTGGAGAGACAGGCCTCGAACACTGAAGCTTTCTTT
TRBJ2-1 | . | TRBD2 | TRBV5-6 | CASSLASGGWNEQFF | TGTGCCAGCAGCTTGGCTAGCGGGGGGTGGAATGAGCAGTTCTTC
TRBJ1-2 | few | . | TRBV18 | CASSPTPDCCYTF | TGTGCCAGCTCACCAACCCCCGACTGTTGCTACACCTTC
TRBJ2-2 | . | TRBD1 | TRBV20-1 | CSARAGQVNTGELFF | TGCAGTGCTAGAGCGGGACAGGTTAACACCGGGGAGCTGTTTTTT
TRBJ1-5 | . | . | TRBV12-3/TRBV12-4 | CASRNSYSNQPQHF | TGTGCCAGCCGCAACAGTTATAGCAATCAGCCCCAGCATTTT
TRBJ2-6 | . | . | TRBV6-2/TRBV6-3 | CASSLLGGGGTGANVLTF | TGTGCCAGCAGCCTCCTAGGGGGTGGAGGAACTGGGGCCAACGTCCTGACTTTC
TRBJ1-1 | . | . | TRBV20-1 | CGARGGSAPKAFF | TGCGGTGCTAGAGGGGGGTCCGCTCCAAAAGCTTTCTTT
TRBJ1-1 | . | TRBD1 | TRBV10-3 | CAISDQGGNTEAFF | TGTGCCATCAGTGACCAGGGGGGGAACACTGAAGCTTTCTTT
TRBJ1-6 | . | . | TRBV14 | CASSQASYSPLHF | TGTGCCAGCAGCCAAGCGTCCTATTCACCCCTCCACTTT
TRBJ2-7 | once | . | TRBV6-6 | CASSRTPGGHYEQYF | TGTGCCAGCAGTAGGACCCCAGGGGGGCACTACGAGCAGTACTTC
TRBJ2-5 | . | . | TRBV7-3 | CASSLNAGAAQETQYF | TGTGCCAGCAGCTTAAATGCGGGGGCCGCCCAAGAGACCCAGTACTTC
TRBJ2-3 | . | TRBD2 | TRBV7-2 | CASSLAGLATDTQYF | TGTGCCAGCAGCTTAGCTGGACTAGCCACAGATACGCAGTATTTT
TRBJ1-2 | . | . | TRBV6-2/TRBV6-3 | CASRGDYGYTF | TGTGCCAGCCGGGGAGACTATGGCTACACCTTC
TRBJ2-2 | few | TRBD1 | TRBV20-1 | CSAGDRGGTGELFF | TGCAGTGCTGGGGACAGGGGAGGGACCGGGGAGCTGTTTTTT
TRBJ1-1 | . | TRBD1 | TRBV6-2/TRBV6-3 | CASSQRVTGRSAEAFF | TGTGCCAGCAGTCAACGGGTGACAGGGAGGTCCGCTGAAGCTTTCTTT
TRBJ1-6 | few | . | TRBV5-1 | CASSLRDGNNSPLHF | TGCGCCAGCAGCCTCCGGGACGGCAATAATTCACCCCTCCACTTT
TRBJ2-2 | few | . | TRBV11-2 | CASSQNTGDTGELFF | TGTGCCAGCAGCCAGAACACGGGGGACACCGGGGAGCTGTTTTTT
TRBJ2-1 | many | TRBD2 | TRBV10-3 | CAISECSGVCEQFF | TGTGCCATCAGTGAGTGTAGCGGGGTATGTGAGCAGTTCTTC
TRBJ2-3 | . | . | TRBV4-3 | CASSQGGRTTDTQYF | TGCGCCAGCAGCCAAGGGGGCAGAACCACAGATACGCAGTATTTT
TRBJ1-5 | . | . | TRBV27 | CASSAPGWDQPQHF | TGTGCCAGCAGTGCCCCGGGCTGGGATCAGCCCCAGCATTTT
TRBJ2-3 | . | TRBD2 | TRBV4-1 | CASSQEPLTSGYTDTQYF | TGCGCCAGCAGCCAAGAGCCCCTGACTAGCGGATACACAGATACGCAGTATTTT
TRBJ2-1 | . | TRBD1 | TRBV7-2 | CASSLARDRANDEQFF | TGTGCCAGCAGCCTCGCTCGGGACAGGGCCAACGATGAGCAGTTCTTC
TRBJ1-4 | once | . | TRBV5-1 | CASSLRRSPNEKLFF | TGTGCCAGCAGTCTTCGACGGAGTCCTAATGAAAAACTGTTTTTT
TRBJ2-5 | . | TRBD2 | TRBV3-1 | CASSPSGTRQETQYF | TGTGCCAGCAGCCCTTCCGGGACTAGACAGGAGACCCAGTACTTC
TRBJ2-7 | . | TRBD1 | TRBV3-1 | CASSRGQGLLYEQYF | TGTGCCAGCAGCCGCGGACAGGGTTTACTCTACGAGCAGTACTTC